The entry that follows covers one T cell receptor beta chain sequence. This specimen comes from a study of T cells in Graves' hyperthyroidism and ophthalmopathy. With 0 bases removed from V and 3 bases from J, the gap between germline ends came to 5 bases. From germline, CDR1 is GTSNPN and CDR2 SVGIG (reference sequence). The CDR3 length is 12 residues. TCR beta CDR3 region amplification was performed from RNA transcripts. Initially, a first-round RT-PCR of the TCR CDR3 employed the HTBI primer set. Each CDR3 protein gets one entry after TCRdb re-called the multiplex PCR reads with MiXCR. The repertoire holds approximately 510,000 distinct CDR3 sequences, less than 25% seen once, with more than 20% in the top ten. Patients aged 18 to 65 with hyperthyroidism were newly diagnosed, with duration under 2 months.

J is TRBJ1-1 and V is TRBV30; D may be TRBD1 (5 bases). The sequencing input was blood. The sequence derives from a man aged 18 to 30 with Graves' hyperthyroidism. The DNA for the CDR3 is TGTGCCTGGAGTGTGGGGGACACTGAAGCTTTCTTT. Protein product: CAWSVGDTEAFF.